The entry that follows covers one T cell receptor beta chain sequence. The repertoire was sequenced with immunoSEQ multiplex PCR; TCRdb's copy has only in-frame clones and lacks some. The sample has roughly 250,000 clones, 75% to 90% seen once. The sample belongs to a study of blood T cell repertoires in COVID-19. CDR1 and CDR2 (germline): PRHDT, FYEKMQ (reference sequence). This CDR3 spans 14 amino acids. Trimming removed 6 bases at V and 1 base at J, with 13 bases between. Sequencing was done on a sample of PBMCs or T cells enriched from blood (not recorded which). The receptor comes from a woman aged 25 to 39 who had recovered from COVID-19. The V call is TRBV13, the J call TRBJ2-7, with D maybe TRBD1 (5 bases). CDR3 nucleotide sequence: TGTGCCAGCAGTCCTCAAGGGGCTTCCTACGAGCAGTACTTC. This sequence encodes CASSPQGASYEQYF.